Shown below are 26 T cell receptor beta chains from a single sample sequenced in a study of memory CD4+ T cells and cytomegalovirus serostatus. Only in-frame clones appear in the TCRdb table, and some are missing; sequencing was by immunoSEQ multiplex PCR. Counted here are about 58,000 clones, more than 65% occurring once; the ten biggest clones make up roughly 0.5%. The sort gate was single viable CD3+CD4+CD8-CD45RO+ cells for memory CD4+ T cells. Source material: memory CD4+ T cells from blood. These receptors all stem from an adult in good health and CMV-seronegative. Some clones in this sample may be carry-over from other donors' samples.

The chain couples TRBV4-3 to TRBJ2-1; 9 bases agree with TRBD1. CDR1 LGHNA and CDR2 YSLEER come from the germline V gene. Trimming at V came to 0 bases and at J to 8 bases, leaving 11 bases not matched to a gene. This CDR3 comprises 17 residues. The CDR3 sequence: CASSQDPPGQGVDEQFF. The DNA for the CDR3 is TGCGCCAGCAGCCAAGATCCCCCGGGACAGGGTGTCGATGAGCAGTTCTTC.

In nucleotides, the CDR3 is TGTGCCAGCAGCTTAAAAGGAGAGACCCAGTACTTC. This translates into CASSLKGETQYF. The V call is TRBV7-8, the J call TRBJ2-5; D is undetermined. The germline V gene encodes CDR1 SGHVS and CDR2 FQNEAQ. The CDR3 length is 12 residues. V gave up 2 bases and J gave up 4 bases, with 5 bases separating them.

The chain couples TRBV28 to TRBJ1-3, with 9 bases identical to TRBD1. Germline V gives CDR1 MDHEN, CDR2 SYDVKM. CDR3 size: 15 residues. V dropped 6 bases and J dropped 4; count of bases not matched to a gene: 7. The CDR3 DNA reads TGTGCCAGCAGGAAAACAGGGGGCTCAGGAAACACCATATATTTT. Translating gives CASRKTGGSGNTIYF.

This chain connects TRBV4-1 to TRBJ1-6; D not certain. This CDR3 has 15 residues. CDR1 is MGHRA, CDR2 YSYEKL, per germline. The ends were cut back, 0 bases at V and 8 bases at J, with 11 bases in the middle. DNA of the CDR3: TGCGCCAGCAGCCAAGATAGCAGCGCGGATTCACCCCTCCACTTT. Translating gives CASSQDSSADSPLHF.

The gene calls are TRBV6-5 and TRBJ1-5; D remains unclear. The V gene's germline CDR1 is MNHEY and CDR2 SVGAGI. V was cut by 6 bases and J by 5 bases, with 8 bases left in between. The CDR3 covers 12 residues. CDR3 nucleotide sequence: TGTGCCAGCAGCCTCACCGATCAGCCCCAGCATTTT. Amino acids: CASSLTDQPQHF.

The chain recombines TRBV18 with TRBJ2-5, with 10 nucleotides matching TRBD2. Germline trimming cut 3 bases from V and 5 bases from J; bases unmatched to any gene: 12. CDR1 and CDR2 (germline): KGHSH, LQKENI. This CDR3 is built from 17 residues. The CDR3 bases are TGTGCCAGCTCACCTAATTTACTAGCGGGGAGAGAGGAGACCCAGTACTTC. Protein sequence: CASSPNLLAGREETQYF. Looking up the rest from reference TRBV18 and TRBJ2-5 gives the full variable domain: NAGVMQNPRHLVRRRGQEARLRCSPMKGHSHVYWYRQLPEEGLKFMVYLQKENIIDESGMPKERFSAEFPKEGPSILRIQQVVRGDSAAYFCASSPNLLAGREETQYFGPGTRLLVL.

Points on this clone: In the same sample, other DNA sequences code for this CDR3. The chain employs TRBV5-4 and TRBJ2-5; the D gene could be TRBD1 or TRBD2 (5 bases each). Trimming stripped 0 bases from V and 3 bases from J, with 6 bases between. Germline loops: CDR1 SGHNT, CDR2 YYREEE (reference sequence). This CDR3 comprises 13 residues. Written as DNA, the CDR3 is TGTGCCAGCAGCTTGGGAGGGGAAGAGACCCAGTACTTC. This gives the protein CASSLGGEETQYF.

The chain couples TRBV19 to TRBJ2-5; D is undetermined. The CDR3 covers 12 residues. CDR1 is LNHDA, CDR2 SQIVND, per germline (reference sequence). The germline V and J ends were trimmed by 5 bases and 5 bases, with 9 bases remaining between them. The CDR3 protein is CASSPLGETQYF. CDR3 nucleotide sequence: TGTGCCAGTAGTCCATTAGGGGAGACCCAGTACTTC.

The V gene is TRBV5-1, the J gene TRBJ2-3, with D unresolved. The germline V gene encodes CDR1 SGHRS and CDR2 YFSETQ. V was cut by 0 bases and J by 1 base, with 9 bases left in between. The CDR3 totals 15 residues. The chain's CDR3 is CASSLGQMGTDTQYF. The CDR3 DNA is TGCGCCAGCAGCTTGGGGCAGATGGGCACAGATACGCAGTATTTT.

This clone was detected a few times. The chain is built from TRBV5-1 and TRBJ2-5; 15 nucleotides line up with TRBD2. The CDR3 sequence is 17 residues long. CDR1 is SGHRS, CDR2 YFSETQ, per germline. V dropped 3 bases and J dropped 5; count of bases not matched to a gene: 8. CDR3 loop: CASSSGLAGGSRETQYF. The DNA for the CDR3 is TGCGCCAGCAGCTCAGGACTAGCGGGAGGGTCCCGGGAGACCCAGTACTTC.

The CDR3 DNA reads TGCGCCAGCAGATGGACTACCCAGGGGGATGAGCAGTTCTTC. Protein: CASRWTTQGDEQFF. The V call is TRBV10-2, the J call TRBJ2-1; tentative D call: TRBD1 (7 bases). The CDR3 runs to 14 residues. V was trimmed by 6 bases and J by 8 bases, leaving 17 bases between them. CDR1 is WSHSY and CDR2 is SAAADI in the germline V gene.

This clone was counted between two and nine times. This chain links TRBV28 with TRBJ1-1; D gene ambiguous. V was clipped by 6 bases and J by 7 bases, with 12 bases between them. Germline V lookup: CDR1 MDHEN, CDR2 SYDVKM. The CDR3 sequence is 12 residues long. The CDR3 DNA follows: TGTGCCAGCAGATCCGGCCCAAGTGAAGCTTTCTTT. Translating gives CASRSGPSEAFF.

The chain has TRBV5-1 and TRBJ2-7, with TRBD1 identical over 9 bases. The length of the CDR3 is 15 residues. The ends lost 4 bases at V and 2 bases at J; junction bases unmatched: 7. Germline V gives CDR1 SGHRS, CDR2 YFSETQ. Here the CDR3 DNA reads TGCGCCAGCAGCCCGGATGGACAGGGGCCCTACGAGCAGTACTTC. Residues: CASSPDGQGPYEQYF.

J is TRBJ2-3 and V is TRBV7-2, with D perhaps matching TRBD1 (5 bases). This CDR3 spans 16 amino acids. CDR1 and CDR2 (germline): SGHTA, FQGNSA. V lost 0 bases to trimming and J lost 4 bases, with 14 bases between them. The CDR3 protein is CASSLALVTDADTQYF. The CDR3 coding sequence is TGTGCCAGCAGCTTAGCGCTGGTGACAGATGCAGATACGCAGTATTTT.

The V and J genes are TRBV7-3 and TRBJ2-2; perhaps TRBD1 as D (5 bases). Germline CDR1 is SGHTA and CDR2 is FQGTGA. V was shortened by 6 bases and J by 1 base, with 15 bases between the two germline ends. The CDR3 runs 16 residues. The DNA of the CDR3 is TGTGCCAGCAGTTCACTTAACCAGGGGAACACCGGGGAGCTGTTTTTT. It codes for CASSSLNQGNTGELFF.

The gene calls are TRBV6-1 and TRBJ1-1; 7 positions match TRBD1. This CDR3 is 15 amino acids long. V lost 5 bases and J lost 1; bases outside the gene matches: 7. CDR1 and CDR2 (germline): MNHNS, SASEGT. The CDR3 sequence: CASSTHRGRNTEAFF. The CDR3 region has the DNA TGTGCCAGCAGTACCCACAGGGGAAGGAACACTGAAGCTTTCTTT.

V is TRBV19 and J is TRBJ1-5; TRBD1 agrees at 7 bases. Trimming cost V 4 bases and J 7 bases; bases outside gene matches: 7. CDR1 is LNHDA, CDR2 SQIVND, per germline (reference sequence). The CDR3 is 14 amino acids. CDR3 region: CASSTRQGGQPQHF. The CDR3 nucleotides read TGTGCCAGTAGTACAAGACAGGGAGGCCAGCCCCAGCATTTT.

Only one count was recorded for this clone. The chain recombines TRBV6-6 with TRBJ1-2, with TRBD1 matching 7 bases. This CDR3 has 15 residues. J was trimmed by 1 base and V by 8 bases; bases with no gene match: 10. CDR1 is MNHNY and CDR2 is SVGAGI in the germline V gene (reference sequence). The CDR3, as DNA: TGTGCCAGCCTCTTGGGGACAGCTAATAACTATGGCTACACCTTC. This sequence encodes CASLLGTANNYGYTF.

CDR3 nucleotide sequence: TGCACCAGCAGCCAACCGGGACTAGCGGGAAAAAACATTCAGTACTTC. Protein sequence: CTSSQPGLAGKNIQYF. The chain is built from TRBV1 and TRBJ2-4; TRBD2, as called in the table, went unchecked against the DNA. TRBV1 is noted as a pseudogene. The CDR3 covers 16 residues.

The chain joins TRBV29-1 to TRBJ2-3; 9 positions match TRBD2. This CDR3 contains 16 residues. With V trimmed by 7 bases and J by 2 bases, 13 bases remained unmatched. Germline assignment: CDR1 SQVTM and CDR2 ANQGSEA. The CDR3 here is CSATRAASGITDTQYF. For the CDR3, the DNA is TGCAGCGCCACTAGGGCCGCTAGCGGGATCACAGATACGCAGTATTTT.

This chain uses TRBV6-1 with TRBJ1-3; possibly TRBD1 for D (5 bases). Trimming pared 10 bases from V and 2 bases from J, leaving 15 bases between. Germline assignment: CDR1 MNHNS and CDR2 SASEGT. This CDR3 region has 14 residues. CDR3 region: CATDSLGAGNTIYF. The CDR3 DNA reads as TGTGCCACCGACAGTCTGGGCGCTGGAAACACCATATATTTT.

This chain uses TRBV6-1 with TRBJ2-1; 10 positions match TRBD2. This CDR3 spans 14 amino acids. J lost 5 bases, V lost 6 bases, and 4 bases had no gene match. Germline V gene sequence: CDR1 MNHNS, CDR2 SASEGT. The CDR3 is CASRRTSGDNEQFF. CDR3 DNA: TGTGCCAGCAGGAGAACTAGCGGGGACAATGAGCAGTTCTTC.

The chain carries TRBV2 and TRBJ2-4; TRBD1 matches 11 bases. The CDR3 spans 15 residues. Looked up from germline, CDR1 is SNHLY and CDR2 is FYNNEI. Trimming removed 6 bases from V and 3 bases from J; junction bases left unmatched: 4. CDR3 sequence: CASRDRGRDKNIQYF. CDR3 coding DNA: TGTGCCAGCAGGGACAGGGGGCGAGACAAAAACATTCAGTACTTC. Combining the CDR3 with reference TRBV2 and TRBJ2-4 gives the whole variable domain EPEVTQTPSHQVTQMGQEVILRCVPISNHLYFYWYRQILGQKVEFLVSFYNNEISEKSEIFDDQFSVERPDGSNFTLKIRSTKLEDSAMYFCASRDRGRDKNIQYFGAGTRLSVL.

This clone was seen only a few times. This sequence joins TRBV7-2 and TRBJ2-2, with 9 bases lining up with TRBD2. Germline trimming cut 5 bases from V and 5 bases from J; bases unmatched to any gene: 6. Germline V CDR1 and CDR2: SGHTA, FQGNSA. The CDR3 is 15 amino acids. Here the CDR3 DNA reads TGTGCCAGCAGCAGGCGGGGGGGCGGAACCGGGGAGCTGTTTTTT. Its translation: CASSRRGGGTGELFF.

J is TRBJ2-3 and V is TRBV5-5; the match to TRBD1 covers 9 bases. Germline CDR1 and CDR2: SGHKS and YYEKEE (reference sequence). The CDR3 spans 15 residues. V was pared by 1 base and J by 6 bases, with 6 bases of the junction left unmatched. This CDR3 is CASSLRTGGFDTQYF. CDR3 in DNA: TGTGCCAGCAGCTTGAGAACAGGGGGCTTTGATACGCAGTATTTT.

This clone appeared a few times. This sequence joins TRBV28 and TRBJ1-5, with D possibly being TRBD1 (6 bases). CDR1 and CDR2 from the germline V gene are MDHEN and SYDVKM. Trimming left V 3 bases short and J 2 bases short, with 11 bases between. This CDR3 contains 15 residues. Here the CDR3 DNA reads TGTGCCAGCAGTTTTGGGGGGGCCCGCAATCAGCCCCAGCATTTT. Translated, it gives CASSFGGARNQPQHF.